The source of this T cell receptor beta chain is a study of T-cell memory formation after mild COVID-19. One entry per CDR3 protein, called by TCRdb with MiXCR from the 5' RACE reads. The sample contains fewer than 95,000 distinct CDR3 sequences, approximately 13% of which appear only once. Trimming took off 3 bases at V and 2 bases at J, with 10 bases between the two ends. Germline CDR1 is SGHTA and CDR2 is FQGNSA. The CDR3 totals 15 residues. J is TRBJ2-2 and V is TRBV7-2; D uncertain. This clonotype was sampled from an adult woman who had mild COVID-19 (a few samples of this study predate the infection). Cell type and time point are not known. The sequencing input was PBMCs or a T cell subset sorted from them (not recorded which). The CDR3 bases are TGTGCCAGCAGCTTTATCCAGGTCAACACCGGGGAGCTGTTTTTT. Amino acid sequence: CASSFIQVNTGELFF. Variable domain in full (rest from reference TRBV7-2 and TRBJ2-2): GAGVSQSPSNKVTEKGKDVELRCDPISGHTALYWYRQSLGQGLEFLIYFQGNSAPDKSGLPSDRFSAERTGGSVSTLTIQRTQQEDSAVYLCASSFIQVNTGELFFGEGSRLTVL.